The rows below give T cell receptor beta chains drawn from one sample of a study of shared clonotypes between healthy human individuals. The method was immunoSEQ multiplex PCR; TCRdb's version includes in-frame clones alone and lacks a portion of them. The sample contains 2,500,000 or so clones, about nine tenths of which appear only once. Sequencing was done on a sample of naive CD4+ T cells from PBMCs. These receptors were taken from a man aged 18 to 29 in good health. Some clones in this sample may be carry-over from other donors' samples. The CDR3 runs from the conserved cysteine through the conserved F or W. D genes are given only for firm matches. Expanded clones get a size class; other rows say once, few or many, or leave the size out.

clone size	V gene	D gene	J gene	CDR3 DNA	CDR3 protein
NA	TRBV7-2	NA	TRBJ1-1	TGTGCCAGCAGCTTCCTCGCTAGCATGAACACTGAAGCTTTCTTT	CASSFLASMNTEAFF
NA	TRBV5-1	NA	TRBJ1-1	TGCGCCAGCAGCCTCCAGGCGAACACTGAAGCTTTCTTT	CASSLQANTEAFF
NA	TRBV6-1	NA	TRBJ2-2	TGTGCCAGCAGTGACCGAAACACCGGGGAGCTGTTTTTT	CASSDRNTGELFF
NA	TRBV15	TRBD2	TRBJ2-5	TGTGCCACCAGCAGATCCCGGGGAGCGGGAGGGTGGGAGACCCAGTACTTC	CATSRSRGAGGWETQYF
NA	TRBV7-6	NA	TRBJ2-7	TGTGCCAGCAGCCGAGAGGGAGCCGAGCAGTACTTC	CASSREGAEQYF
NA	TRBV2	NA	TRBJ1-1	TGTGCCAGCAGTGGGGCAGGGGCGCCGAACACTGAAGCTTTCTTT	CASSGAGAPNTEAFF
NA	TRBV6-6	NA	TRBJ2-7	TGTGCCAGCAGGCCCAGGGCTAATCTATCCTACGAGCAGTACTTC	CASRPRANLSYEQYF
NA	TRBV6-1	NA	TRBJ2-7	TGTGCCAGCAGTCGGAGGAGGCTATCTGCCGACGAGCAGTACTTC	CASSRRRLSADEQYF
NA	TRBV28	TRBD2	TRBJ2-1	TGTGCCAGCAGTACCACCAGACTAGCCTCGTGGGAGCAGTTCTTC	CASSTTRLASWEQFF
NA	TRBV5-1	NA	TRBJ2-3	TGCGCCAGCAGCCCGGACAGAATCAGCACAGATACGCAGTATTTT	CASSPDRISTDTQYF
NA	TRBV28	NA	TRBJ2-7	TGTGCCAGCAGTAAGACAGGTATCTCCTACGAGCAGTACTTC	CASSKTGISYEQYF
NA	TRBV29-1	NA	TRBJ2-5	TGCAGCGTTGAACGTGGAGCCTTGGAGACCCAGTACTTC	CSVERGALETQYF
NA	TRBV2	TRBD2	TRBJ2-1	TGTGCCAGCCTGAGTCAGGGACTAAGCCCTTCCAATGAGCAGTTCTTC	CASLSQGLSPSNEQFF
NA	TRBV19	NA	TRBJ1-2	TGTGCCAGTAGGAGGGACGGAATAAATGGCTACACCTTC	CASRRDGINGYTF
NA	TRBV2	NA	TRBJ1-4	TGTGCCAGCACCCCCCCGGCAGCTAATGAGGAACTGTTTTTT	CASTPPAANEELFF
NA	TRBV30	TRBD1	TRBJ1-2	TGTGCCTGGGATGACAGGGCGTCCTATGGCTACACCTTC	CAWDDRASYGYTF
NA	TRBV7-2	NA	TRBJ2-3	TGTGCCAGCAGCCAGGGGGGAGAGGGTACGCAGTATTTT	CASSQGGEGTQYF
NA	TRBV27	TRBD1	TRBJ2-1	TGTGCCAGCAGTTTAAGGGACAGGGAAGATGAGCAGTTCTTC	CASSLRDREDEQFF
NA	TRBV27	NA	TRBJ2-7	TGTGCCAGCCCTCCCAGGTGGCGGACCCCCTCCTACGAGCAGTACTTC	CASPPRWRTPSYEQYF
NA	TRBV28	NA	TRBJ2-5	TGTGCCAGCAGTTTCGGTTCTGGGCAAGAGACCCAGTACTTC	CASSFGSGQETQYF
NA	TRBV5-1	TRBD2	TRBJ2-5	TGCGCCAGCAGCTTGTGGCTAGCGGGAGTCCAAGAGACCCAGTACTTC	CASSLWLAGVQETQYF
NA	TRBV6-5	NA	TRBJ1-4	TGTGCCAGCAGTTACTCGTATGGTTCACCTAATGAAAAACTGTTTTTT	CASSYSYGSPNEKLFF
NA	TRBV9	NA	TRBJ2-1	TGTGCCAGCGGAACTGCCAGGGTCGGTGAGCAGTTCTTC	CASGTARVGEQFF
once	TRBV6-5	TRBD2	TRBJ2-3	TGTGCCACCGCGCGGGGGAAAACACACACAGATACGCAGTATTTT	CATARGKTHTDTQYF
NA	TRBV2	NA	TRBJ2-1	TGTGCCAGCAAACAGTTACCTACTAACGAGCAGTTCTTC	CASKQLPTNEQFF
NA	TRBV5-1	NA	TRBJ2-6	TGCGCCAGCAGCGGCGACAGCTCTGGGGCCAACGTCCTGACTTTC	CASSGDSSGANVLTF
NA	TRBV5-1	NA	TRBJ2-1	TGCGCCAGCAGCTTAGACCGAAGCTCCTACAATGAGCAGTTCTTC	CASSLDRSSYNEQFF
NA	TRBV28	TRBD1	TRBJ2-5	TGTGCCAGCACTCCTCTCGCCAGGGGGAGAGAGACCCAGTACTTC	CASTPLARGRETQYF
NA	TRBV4-1	NA	TRBJ2-2	TGCGCCAGCAGAACGGTCTGGACGGCGAACACCGGGGAGCTGTTTTTT	CASRTVWTANTGELFF
NA	TRBV28	TRBD2	TRBJ2-7	TGTGCCAGCAGCCTAGCGGGAGGTAGCTCCTACGAGCAGTACTTC	CASSLAGGSSYEQYF
NA	TRBV2	NA	TRBJ1-4	TGTGCCAGCAGTATCCAGGTCGCAACTAATGAAAAACTGTTTTTT	CASSIQVATNEKLFF
NA	TRBV15	NA	TRBJ1-3	TGTGCCACCAGCCCCTTCAGGCAGGGTGACACCATATATTTT	CATSPFRQGDTIYF
NA	TRBV6-1	TRBD1	TRBJ2-1	TGTGCCAGCAGGGAAGGGACAGATACAGTGCAGTTCTTC	CASREGTDTVQFF